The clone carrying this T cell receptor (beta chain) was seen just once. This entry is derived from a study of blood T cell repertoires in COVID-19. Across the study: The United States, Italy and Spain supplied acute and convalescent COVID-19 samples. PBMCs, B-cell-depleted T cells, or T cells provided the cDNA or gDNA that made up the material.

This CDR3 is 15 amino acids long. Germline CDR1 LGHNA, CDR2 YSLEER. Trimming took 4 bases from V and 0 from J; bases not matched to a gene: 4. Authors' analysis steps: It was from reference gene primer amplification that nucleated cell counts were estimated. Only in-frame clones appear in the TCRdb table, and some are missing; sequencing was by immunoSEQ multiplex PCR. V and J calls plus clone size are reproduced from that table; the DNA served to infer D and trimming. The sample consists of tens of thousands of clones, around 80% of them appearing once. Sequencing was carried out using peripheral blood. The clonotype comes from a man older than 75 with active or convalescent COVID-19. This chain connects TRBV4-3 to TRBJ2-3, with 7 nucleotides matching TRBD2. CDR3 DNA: TGCGCCAGCAGCCCGCGGGGGTTTAGCACAGATACGCAGTATTTT. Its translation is CASSPRGFSTDTQYF.